Sequencing of this T cell receptor (beta chain) was carried out in a study of shared clonotypes between healthy human individuals. General study results and limits: Clonotype sharing across donors was expected to vary with sequencing depth.

The CDR3 length is 15 residues. The germline V and J ends were trimmed by 0 bases and 0 bases, with 9 bases remaining between them. The germline V gene encodes CDR1 GTSNPN and CDR2 SVGIG (reference sequence). This clone was seen a single time. Antigen: not known. A read error may explain this, as a much larger clone is one base away. The sample has other DNA sequences that encode this CDR3 too. Running of the assay took place at deep level. In the original workflow: Quality scores were absent from the junction-only immunoSEQ sequences, so filtering differed. The table came from immunoSEQ multiplex PCR; TCRdb's copy has only in-frame clones and leaves some out. The DNA was the basis for D and trimming; V, J and clone size are from that table. In the table there are about 990,000 clones, 75% to 80% of which are singletons.

The TCR sequence derives from a man younger than 30 in good health. Some clones in this sample may be carry-over from other donors' samples. The sample taken for sequencing was memory CD4+ T cells from PBMCs. Subset in this sample: CD45RA-negative fraction. The J gene is TRBJ1-3, the V gene TRBV30; D unresolved. CDR3: CAWSVGSSSGNTIYF. In nucleotides, the CDR3 is TGTGCCTGGAGTGTAGGCTCCAGCTCTGGAAACACCATATATTTT.